A single sample is the source of the 6 T cell receptor beta chains below, sequenced in a study of CD8+CD57+ T cells in acquired aplastic anemia. The study profiled TCR beta VDJ and CDR3 using genomic DNA as template. TCRdb analysed the reads with MiXCR anew, one entry per CDR3 protein. The data show 200,000 to 250,000 distinct CDR3 sequences, 34% seen once. Sequencing was carried out using sorted CD4+, CD8+, or CD8+CD57+ T cells (not recorded which) from PBMCs. The receptors originated from a human donor in good health, serving as a control.

This clonotype was seen at least ten times. This rearrangement joins TRBV20-1 to TRBJ1-6; the match to TRBD1 covers 9 bases. This CDR3 spans 14 amino acids. Germline values: CDR1 DFQATT, CDR2 SNEGSKA (reference sequence). V shed 5 bases, J shed 8 bases, and the junction held 7 bases outside the gene matches. CDR3: CSAQTRTGDSPLHF. The CDR3 coding sequence is TGCAGTGCTCAAACCCGGACAGGGGATTCACCCCTCCACTTT.

This clonotype was observed at least ten times. The CDR3 here is CASRSTRTDTQYF. The CDR3, as DNA: TGTGCCAGTAGATCGACCCGCACAGATACGCAGTATTTT. The rearrangement joins TRBV19 to TRBJ2-3; D gene ambiguous. Germline loops: CDR1 LNHDA, CDR2 SQIVND (reference sequence). Trimming took off 6 bases at V and 1 base at J, with 8 bases between the two ends. The CDR3 runs to 13 residues.

This clonotype was detected a few times. The CDR3 DNA is TGTGCCAGCAGCGGACCGAGCTCCTTAGGGGACGAGCAGTACTTC. Encoded protein: CASSGPSSLGDEQYF. V and J are TRBV13 and TRBJ2-7, with D maybe TRBD1 (5 bases). V was cut by 5 bases and J by 5 bases, with 19 bases left in between. Germline V gives CDR1 PRHDT, CDR2 FYEKMQ (reference sequence). The CDR3 runs to 15 residues.

This clonotype was seen ten or more times. The gene calls are TRBV20-1 and TRBJ2-3, with a weak D call TRBD2 (5 bases). Trimming stripped 7 bases from V and 6 bases from J, with 23 bases between. CDR3 length equals 15 residues. Germline CDR1 DFQATT, CDR2 SNEGSKA (reference sequence). CDR3 residues: CSGRGSAEAGDTQYF. DNA of the CDR3: TGCAGTGGCAGAGGTAGCGCGGAAGCCGGCGATACGCAGTATTTT.

The rearrangement joins TRBV4-1 to TRBJ2-1; TRBD1 agrees at 7 bases. The CDR3 has 14 amino acids. The J segment lost 10 bases and the V segment lost 1 base, leaving 7 bases of the junction unmatched. Germline assignment: CDR1 MGHRA and CDR2 YSYEKL. The CDR3 DNA is TGCGCCAGCAGCCAAGGACAGGGTTTGGGAGAGCAGTTCTTC. Protein: CASSQGQGLGEQFF.

This clonotype was counted a few times. This sequence joins TRBV4-1 and TRBJ1-3; D is unresolved. The CDR3 has 16 amino acids. The V end was cut by 6 bases, the J end by 3 bases, with 18 bases between. Germline values: CDR1 MGHRA, CDR2 YSYEKL. CDR3 coding DNA: TGCGCCAGCAGTTCAAGGACCCTGGAAGATGGAAACACCATATATTTT. Protein product: CASSSRTLEDGNTIYF.